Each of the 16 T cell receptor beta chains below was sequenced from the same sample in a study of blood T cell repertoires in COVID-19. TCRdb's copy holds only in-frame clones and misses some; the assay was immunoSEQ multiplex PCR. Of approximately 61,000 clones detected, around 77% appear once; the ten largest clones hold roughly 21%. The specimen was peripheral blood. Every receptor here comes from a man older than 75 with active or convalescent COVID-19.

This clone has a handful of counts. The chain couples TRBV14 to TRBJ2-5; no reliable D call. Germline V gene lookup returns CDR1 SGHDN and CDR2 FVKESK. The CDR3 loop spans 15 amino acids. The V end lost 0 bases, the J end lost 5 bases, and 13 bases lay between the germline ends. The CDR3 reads CASSQDVRRSETQYF. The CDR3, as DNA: TGTGCCAGCAGCCAAGATGTGCGCCGCTCGGAGACCCAGTACTTC.

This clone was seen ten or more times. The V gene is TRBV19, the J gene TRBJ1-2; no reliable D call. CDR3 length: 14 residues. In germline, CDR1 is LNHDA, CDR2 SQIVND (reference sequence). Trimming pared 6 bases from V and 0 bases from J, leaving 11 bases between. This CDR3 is CASRGLEANYGYTF. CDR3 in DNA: TGTGCCAGTAGGGGCCTGGAGGCTAACTATGGCTACACCTTC.

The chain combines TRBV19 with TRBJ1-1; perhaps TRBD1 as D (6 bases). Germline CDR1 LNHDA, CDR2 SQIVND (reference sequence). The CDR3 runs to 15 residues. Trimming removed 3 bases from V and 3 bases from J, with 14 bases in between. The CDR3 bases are TGTGCCAGTAGTATCATTGACAGGACCTACACTGAAGCTTTCTTT. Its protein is CASSIIDRTYTEAFF. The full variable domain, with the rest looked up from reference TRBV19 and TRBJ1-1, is DGGITQSPKYLFRKEGQNVTLSCEQNLNHDAMYWYRQDPGQGLRLIYYSQIVNDFQKGDIAEGYSVSREKKESFPLTVTSAQKNPTAFYLCASSIIDRTYTEAFFGQGTRLTVV.

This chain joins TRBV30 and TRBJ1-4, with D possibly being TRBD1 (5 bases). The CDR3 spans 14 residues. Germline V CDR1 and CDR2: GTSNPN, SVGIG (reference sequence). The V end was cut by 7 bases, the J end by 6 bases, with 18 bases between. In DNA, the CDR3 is TGTGCCTTTATGTGGGGGAGGAGGGATGAAAAACTGTTTTTT. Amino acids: CAFMWGRRDEKLFF.

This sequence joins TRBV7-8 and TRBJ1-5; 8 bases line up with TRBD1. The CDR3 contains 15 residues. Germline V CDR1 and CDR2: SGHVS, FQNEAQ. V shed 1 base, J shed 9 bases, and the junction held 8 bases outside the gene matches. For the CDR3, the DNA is TGTGCCAGCAGCTTAGTGGCAGGGGGCGTATGGCCCCAGCATTTT. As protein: CASSLVAGGVWPQHF. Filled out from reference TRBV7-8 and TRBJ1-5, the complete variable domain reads GAGVSQSPRYKVAKRGQDVALRCDPISGHVSLFWYQQALGQGPEFLTYFQNEAQLDKSGLPSDRFFAERPEGSVSTLKIQRTQQEDSAVYLCASSLVAGGVWPQHFGDGTRLSIL.

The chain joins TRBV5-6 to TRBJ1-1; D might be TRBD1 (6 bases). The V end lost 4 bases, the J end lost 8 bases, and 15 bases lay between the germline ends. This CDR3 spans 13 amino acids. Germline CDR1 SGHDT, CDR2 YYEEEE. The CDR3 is CASSAQPQGEAFF. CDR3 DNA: TGTGCCAGCAGCGCACAACCTCAGGGGGAAGCTTTCTTT.

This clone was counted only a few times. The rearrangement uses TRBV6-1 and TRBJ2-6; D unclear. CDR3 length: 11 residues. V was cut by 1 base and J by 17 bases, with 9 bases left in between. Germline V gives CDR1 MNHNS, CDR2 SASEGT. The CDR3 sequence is CASSEGPTLTF. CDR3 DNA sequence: TGTGCCAGCAGTGAAGGCCCTACCTTGACTTTC.

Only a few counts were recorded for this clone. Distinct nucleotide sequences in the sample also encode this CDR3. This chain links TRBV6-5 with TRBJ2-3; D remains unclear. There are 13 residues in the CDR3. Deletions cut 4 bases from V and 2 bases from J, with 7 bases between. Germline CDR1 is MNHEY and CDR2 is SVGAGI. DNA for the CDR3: TGTGCCAGCAGTTCGCAGGCCACAGATACGCAGTATTTT. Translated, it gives CASSSQATDTQYF.

This CDR3 is CASSFSLADGDTQYF. The CDR3 nucleotides are TGTGCCAGCAGTTTTAGCCTAGCGGACGGAGATACGCAGTATTTT. The genes are TRBV27 and TRBJ2-3; 7 nucleotides align to TRBD2. The CDR3 totals 15 residues. With V trimmed by 3 bases and J by 5 bases, 8 bases remained unmatched. Germline V gives CDR1 MNHEY, CDR2 SMNVEV (reference sequence).

CDR3 coding DNA: TGTGCCAGCAGTTTGAACTACGGGGAGCTGTTTTTT. It is translated as CASSLNYGELFF. The J gene is TRBJ2-2, the V gene TRBV12-3 or TRBV12-4; the D is unclear. The V gene lost 3 bases and the J gene lost 7 bases, with 6 bases spanning the gap. The CDR3 is 12 amino acids.

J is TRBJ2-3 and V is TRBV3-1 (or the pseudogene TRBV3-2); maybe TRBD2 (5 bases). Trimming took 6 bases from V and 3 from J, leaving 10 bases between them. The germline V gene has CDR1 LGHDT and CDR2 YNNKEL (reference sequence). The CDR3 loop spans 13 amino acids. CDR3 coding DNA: TGTGCCAGCAGTCAGCGGTGGACAGATACGCAGTATTTT. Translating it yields CASSQRWTDTQYF.

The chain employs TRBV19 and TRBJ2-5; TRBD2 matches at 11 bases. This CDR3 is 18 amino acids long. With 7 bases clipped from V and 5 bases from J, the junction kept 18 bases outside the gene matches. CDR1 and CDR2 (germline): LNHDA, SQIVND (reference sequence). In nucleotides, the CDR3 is TGTGCCAGTACCACATCTGGGACTAGCGGAATCCGGGGTGAGACCCAGTACTTC. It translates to CASTTSGTSGIRGETQYF.

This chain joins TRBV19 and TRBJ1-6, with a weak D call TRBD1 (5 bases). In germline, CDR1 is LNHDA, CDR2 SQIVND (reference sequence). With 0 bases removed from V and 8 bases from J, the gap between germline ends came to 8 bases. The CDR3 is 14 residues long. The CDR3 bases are TGTGCCAGTAGTATAGATCAGGGTTATTCACCCCTCCACTTT. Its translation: CASSIDQGYSPLHF.

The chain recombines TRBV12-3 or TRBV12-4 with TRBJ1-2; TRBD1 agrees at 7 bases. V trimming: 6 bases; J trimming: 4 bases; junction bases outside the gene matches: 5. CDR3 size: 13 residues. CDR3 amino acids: CASSPTGAYGYTF. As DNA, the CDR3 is TGTGCCAGCAGCCCCACAGGGGCCTATGGCTACACCTTC.

This CDR3 is CASRRTGYGYTF. DNA for the CDR3: TGTGCCAGCAGACGGACAGGCTATGGCTACACCTTC. This sequence joins TRBV6-6 and TRBJ1-2; 7 bases map to TRBD1. The ends lost 6 bases at V and 4 bases at J; junction bases unmatched: 2. Germline-derived CDR1 and CDR2 are MNHNY and SVGAGI (reference sequence). The CDR3 contains 12 residues.

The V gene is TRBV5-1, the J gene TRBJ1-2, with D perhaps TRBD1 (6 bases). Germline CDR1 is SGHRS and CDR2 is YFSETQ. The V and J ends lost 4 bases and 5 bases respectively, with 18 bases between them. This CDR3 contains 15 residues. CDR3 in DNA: TGCGCCAGCAGCCAGGGGTTGAGGGGCGGTTATGGCTACACCTTC. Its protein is CASSQGLRGGYGYTF.